Sequencing of this T cell receptor beta chain was carried out in a study of identical twins. Study findings and constraints: The presence of invariant MAIT and iNKT cells could partly confound analyses of zero-insertion sequences. Conclusions rested on cross-sectional statistics rather than following the same donors.

V lost 3 bases, J lost 0 bases, and 15 bases lay in between. Germline lookup yields CDR1 LGHDT and CDR2 YNNKEL (reference sequence). The CDR3 has 16 amino acids. TCRdb passed the 5' RACE reads through MiXCR, listing each CDR3 protein once. The sample contains hundreds of thousands of distinct CDR3 sequences, roughly 9% of which appear only once. This clonotype was recorded many times. The antigen is unknown. These same data were also listed under a study on yellow fever vaccine responses in identical twins.

The material sequenced was CD8+ T cells sorted from blood. This clonotype was sampled from a woman between 18 and 29 years old in good health. V gene TRBV3-1 combines with J gene TRBJ2-7; D not resolved. The CDR3, as DNA: TGTGCCAGCAGCCAGTTAGTATTCACAAACTCCTACGAGCAGTACTTC. Residues: CASSQLVFTNSYEQYF.